This T cell receptor (beta chain) stems from a study of cytomegalovirus exposure and HLA in healthy donors. As regards this clone: The antigen is not known.

Findings and limits, study-wide: Excluded: some indistinguishable V segments such as TRBV6-2 and TRBV6-3. A later analysis linked a missense variant in DCLRE1C to the trimming of TCR beta V and J genes.

V trimming: 0 bases; J trimming: 8 bases; junction bases outside the gene matches: 7. Germline assignment: CDR1 SEHNR and CDR2 FQNEAQ (reference sequence). This CDR3 spans 15 amino acids. In the PCR, 60 Vbeta and 13 Jbeta primers were used. The data were produced by immunoSEQ multiplex PCR, yet TCRdb's version contains in-frame clones alone and is incomplete. The sample includes around 130,000 clones, 80% of them seen just once. The rearrangement links TRBV7-9 to TRBJ2-1, with 7 positions matching TRBD1. Sequences were obtained from PBMCs. The receptor was derived from a man aged 30 to 45 in good health and CMV-seronegative. The CDR3 loop is CASSLAGGARYEQFF. The CDR3 nucleotides are TGTGCCAGCAGCTTAGCAGGGGGCGCAAGGTATGAGCAGTTCTTC.